Here is one TCR beta chain with its context. Antigen unknown. The method was immunoSEQ multiplex PCR; TCRdb's version includes in-frame clones alone and lacks a portion of them. The sample lists 15,000 to 20,000 clones; around 92% were seen once. People who had autoimmune disease history or systemic immunosuppression were excluded. This sample stems from a study of OX40 agonist ivuxolimab in advanced cancers. Trimming took 4 bases from V and 7 from J; bases not matched to a gene: 13. Per the germline V gene, CDR1 is SGDLS and CDR2 is YYNGEE. The CDR3 totals 16 residues. Notes on the study in general: Averaged across samples, CD8+ T cells carried more expanded clones than CD4+ did.

The receptor comes from an adult with an advanced solid tumor such as melanoma, head and neck, liver or kidney cancer. Sequencing used CD4+ or CD8+ T cells sorted from blood, obtained in a trial of the OX40 agonist ivuxolimab. The chain recombines TRBV9 with TRBJ2-3; 9 bases line up with TRBD2. The CDR3 bases are TGTGCCAGCAGCCTCCCCCTCGGCGGGGGGGCGAATACGCAGTATTTT. This gives the protein CASSLPLGGGANTQYF.